The sequence of this T cell receptor beta chain was determined in a study of blood T cell repertoires in COVID-19. Study details: The cDNA or gDNA used as material had been derived from T cells, B-cell-depleted T cells, or PBMCs.

Sequenced by immunoSEQ multiplex PCR; TCRdb stores in-frame clones only, minus some. The repertoire includes more than 250,000 clones, about four fifths of them detected once, and approximately 5% sits in the top ten. Trimming took 7 bases from V and 1 from J, leaving 7 bases between them. Germline V gene sequence: CDR1 LNHDA, CDR2 SQIVND (reference sequence). The CDR3 has 13 residues. Allocation to cohorts depended on clinical history reported by the participants. This clonotype was obtained from a man in his forties who had been exposed to COVID-19. The V call is TRBV19, the J call TRBJ2-2; D perhaps matches TRBD1 (5 bases). The sequencing sample was made of PBMCs or T cells enriched from blood (not recorded which). The CDR3 reads CASIQGNTGELFF. CDR3 DNA sequence: TGTGCCAGTATTCAGGGGAACACCGGGGAGCTGTTTTTT.